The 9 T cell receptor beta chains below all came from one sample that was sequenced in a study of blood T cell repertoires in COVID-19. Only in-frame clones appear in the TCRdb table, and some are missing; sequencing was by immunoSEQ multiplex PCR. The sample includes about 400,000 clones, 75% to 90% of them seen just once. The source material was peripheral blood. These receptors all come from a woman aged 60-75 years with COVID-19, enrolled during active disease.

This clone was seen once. The CDR3, as DNA: TGTGCCAGCAGCTCGACTCGCGGCGGGGAGCTGTTTTTT. Its protein product is CASSSTRGGELFF. This rearrangement joins TRBV5-6 to TRBJ2-2; D remains unclear. The CDR3 consists of 13 residues. Trimming took 3 bases from V and 7 from J, leaving 10 bases between them. Germline values: CDR1 SGHDT, CDR2 YYEEEE. The entire variable domain, with the rest obtained from reference TRBV5-6 and TRBJ2-2, is as follows: DAGVTQSPTHLIKTRGQQVTLRCSPKSGHDTVSWYQQALGQGPQFIFQYYEEEERQRGNFPDRFSGHQFPNYSSELNVNALLLGDSALYLCASSSTRGGELFFGEGSRLTVL.

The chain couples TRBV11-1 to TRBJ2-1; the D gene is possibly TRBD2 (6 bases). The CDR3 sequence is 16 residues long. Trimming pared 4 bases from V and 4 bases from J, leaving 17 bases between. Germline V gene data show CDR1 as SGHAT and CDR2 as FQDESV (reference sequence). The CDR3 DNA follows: TGTGCCAGCAGCTCATCGGGACTCAGTCCTTACAATGAGCAGTTCTTC. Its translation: CASSSSGLSPYNEQFF.

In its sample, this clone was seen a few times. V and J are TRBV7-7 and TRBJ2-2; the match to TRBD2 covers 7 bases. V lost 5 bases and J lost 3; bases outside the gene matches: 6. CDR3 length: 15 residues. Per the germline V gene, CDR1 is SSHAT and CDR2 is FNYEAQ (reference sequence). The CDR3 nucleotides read TGTGCCAGCAGCCCCGTGGGGGGGTACACCGGGGAGCTGTTTTTT. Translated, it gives CASSPVGGYTGELFF.

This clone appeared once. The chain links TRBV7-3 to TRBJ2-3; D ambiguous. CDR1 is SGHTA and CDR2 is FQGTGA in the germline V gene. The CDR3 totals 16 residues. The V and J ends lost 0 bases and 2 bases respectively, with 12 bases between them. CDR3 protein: CASSLTGYTVTDTQYF. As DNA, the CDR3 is TGTGCCAGCAGCTTAACCGGGTATACGGTCACAGATACGCAGTATTTT.

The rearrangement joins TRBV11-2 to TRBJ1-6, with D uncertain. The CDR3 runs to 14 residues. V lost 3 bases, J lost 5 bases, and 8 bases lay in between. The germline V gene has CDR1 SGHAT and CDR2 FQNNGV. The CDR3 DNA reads TGTGCCAGCAGCTTTTCTCCAGATAATTCACCCCTCCACTTT. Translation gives CASSFSPDNSPLHF.

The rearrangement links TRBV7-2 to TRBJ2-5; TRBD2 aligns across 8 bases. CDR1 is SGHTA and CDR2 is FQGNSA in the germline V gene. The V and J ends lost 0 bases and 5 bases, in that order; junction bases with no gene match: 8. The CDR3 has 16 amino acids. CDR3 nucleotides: TGTGCCAGCAGCTTAGCGGCCGGGGGGGCAAGGGAGACCCAGTACTTC. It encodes CASSLAAGGARETQYF.

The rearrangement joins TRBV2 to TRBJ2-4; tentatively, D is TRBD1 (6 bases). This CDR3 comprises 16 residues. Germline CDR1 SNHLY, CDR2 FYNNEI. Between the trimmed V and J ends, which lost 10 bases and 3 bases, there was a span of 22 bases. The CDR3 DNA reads TGTGCCACCTGGATTGACGTCAGGGGCCGCAAAAACATTCAGTACTTC. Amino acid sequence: CATWIDVRGRKNIQYF.

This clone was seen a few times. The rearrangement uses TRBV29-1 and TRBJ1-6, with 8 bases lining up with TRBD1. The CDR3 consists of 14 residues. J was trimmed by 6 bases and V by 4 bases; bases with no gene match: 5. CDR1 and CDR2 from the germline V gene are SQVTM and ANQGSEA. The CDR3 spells CSVAETGGNSPLHF. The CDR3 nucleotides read TGCAGCGTTGCCGAAACAGGGGGTAATTCACCCCTCCACTTT.

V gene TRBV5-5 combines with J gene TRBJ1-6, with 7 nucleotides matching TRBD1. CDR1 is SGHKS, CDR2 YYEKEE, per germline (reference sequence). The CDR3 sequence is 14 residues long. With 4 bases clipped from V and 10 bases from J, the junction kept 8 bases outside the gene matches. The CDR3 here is CASSPTGWGSPLHF. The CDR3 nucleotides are TGTGCCAGCAGCCCGACAGGGTGGGGATCACCCCTCCACTTT.